These T cell receptor beta chains were read from a single sample in a study of spatial heterogeneity in lung cancer. Each CDR3 protein is one row after TCRdb ran MiXCR on the 5' RACE reads. The sample contains roughly 15,000 distinct CDR3 sequences, 7.3% of which appear only once. The material was lung tumor tissue, obtained at surgery. These receptors were taken from a male donor with early-stage non-small cell lung cancer. Both conserved end residues are part of each CDR3. A D gene is named only where the DNA matches it firmly. Clone size, where shown, is once, few, many, or a class for clones that have expanded.

J gene | V gene | D gene | clone size | CDR3 length | CDR3 protein | CDR3 DNA
TRBJ2-7 | TRBV2 | NA | many | 10 | CASTNYEQYF | TGTGCCAGCACTAACTACGAGCAGTACTTC
TRBJ2-5 | TRBV11-2 | TRBD2 | few | 15 | CASSLYGTSGETQYF | TGTGCCAGCAGCTTATATGGGACTAGCGGAGAGACCCAGTACTTC
TRBJ2-2 | TRBV20-1 | NA | few | 13 | CSARDAGTGELFF | TGCAGTGCTAGAGATGCGGGGACCGGGGAGCTGTTTTTT
TRBJ1-1 | TRBV27 | NA | few | 14 | CASSPPNSGTEAFF | TGTGCCAGCAGTCCGCCCAACTCGGGCACTGAAGCTTTCTTT
TRBJ2-5 | TRBV5-4 | TRBD2 | NA | 15 | CASSPGTSGQETQYF | TGTGCCAGCAGCCCTGGGACTAGCGGACAAGAGACCCAGTACTTC
TRBJ2-7 | TRBV3-1 | NA | many | 14 | CASSQSGLFYEQYF | TGTGCCAGCAGCCAGTCGGGGCTTTTCTACGAGCAGTACTTC
TRBJ2-3 | TRBV7-6 | NA | medium-sized | 15 | CASSPRGGNTDTQYF | TGTGCCAGCAGCCCCAGGGGGGGCAACACAGATACGCAGTATTTT
TRBJ1-6 | TRBV7-2 | TRBD1 | many | 14 | CASNLQGANSPLHF | TGTGCCAGCAACCTACAGGGGGCGAATTCACCCCTCCACTTT
TRBJ1-6 | TRBV6-6 | NA | few | 14 | CASSYEGVSAPLHF | TGTGCCAGCAGTTACGAGGGGGTATCTGCACCCCTCCACTTT
TRBJ1-2 | TRBV20-1 | NA | many | 14 | CSAFKDFFTYGYTF | TGCAGTGCCTTTAAAGACTTTTTTACCTATGGCTACACCTTC
TRBJ1-2 | TRBV5-5 | NA | many | 14 | CASSSPSGFDGYTF | TGTGCCAGCAGCTCCCCCTCGGGTTTCGATGGCTACACCTTC
TRBJ1-2 | TRBV12-3/TRBV12-4 | NA | NA | 13 | CASSHGVAGGYTF | TGTGCCAGCAGTCATGGGGTGGCCGGCGGCTACACCTTC
TRBJ2-3 | TRBV7-2 | NA | few | 16 | CASSSRAAWNTDTQYF | TGTGCCAGCAGCTCGAGGGCGGCGTGGAACACAGATACGCAGTATTTT
TRBJ2-5 | TRBV5-4 | TRBD1 | many | 15 | CASSLGQGGLKTQYF | TGTGCCAGCAGCTTGGGACAGGGGGGCCTTAAGACCCAGTACTTC
TRBJ2-5 | TRBV28 | NA | many | 13 | CASSFSQGGTQYF | TGTGCCAGCAGTTTCTCACAGGGTGGGACCCAGTACTTC
TRBJ1-1 | TRBV19 | TRBD1 | many | 15 | CASSVGTGRSTEAFF | TGTGCCAGTAGTGTCGGGACAGGGCGATCCACTGAAGCTTTCTTT
TRBJ2-1 | TRBV27 | NA | few | 15 | CASKPNTGTVNEQFF | TGTGCCAGCAAACCCAACACCGGGACGGTCAATGAGCAGTTCTTC
TRBJ1-2 | TRBV4-1 | NA | few | 14 | CASSPGHLTYGYTF | TGCGCCAGCAGCCCTGGACACCTTACCTATGGCTACACCTTC
TRBJ2-3 | TRBV21-1 | NA | many | 17 | CASSKLRTSGSTDTQYF | TGTGCCAGCAGCAAGCTAAGGACTAGCGGAAGCACAGATACGCAGTATTTT
TRBJ2-5 | TRBV20-1 | TRBD2 | many | 15 | CSASNIAGVEETQYF | TGCAGTGCTAGTAATATAGCGGGGGTAGAAGAGACCCAGTACTTC
TRBJ2-6 | TRBV15 | NA | NA | 15 | CATSPGTFGANVLTF | TGTGCCACCAGTCCCGGGACATTTGGGGCCAACGTCCTGACTTTC
TRBJ2-1 | TRBV19 | NA | few | 11 | CASRLRNEQFF | TGTGCCAGTAGATTACGGAATGAGCAGTTCTTC
TRBJ1-2 | TRBV7-2 | NA | medium-sized | 11 | CASSLAQIYTF | TGTGCCAGCAGCTTAGCCCAGATCTACACCTTC
TRBJ1-1 | TRBV27 | NA | few | 15 | CASSFSRLMNTEAFF | TGTGCCAGCAGTTTTTCGCGACTGATGAACACTGAAGCTTTCTTT
TRBJ1-1 | TRBV11-2 | NA | medium-sized | 15 | CASSLGEGWGTEAFF | TGTGCCAGCAGCTTAGGAGAGGGCTGGGGGACTGAAGCTTTCTTT
TRBJ1-2 | TRBV29-1 | NA | many | 13 | CSVGDRTNYGYTF | TGCAGCGTTGGAGACAGAACTAACTATGGCTACACCTTC
TRBJ1-4 | TRBV7-9 | NA | many | 15 | CASSLVQQGNEKLFF | TGTGCCAGCAGCTTAGTTCAGCAGGGGAATGAAAAACTGTTTTTT
TRBJ2-2 | TRBV5-1 | NA | many | 12 | CASSSGVGELFF | TGCGCCAGCAGCTCAGGGGTCGGGGAGCTGTTTTTT
TRBJ2-2 | TRBV5-1 | TRBD1 | many | 18 | CASSLKRGTGTNTGELFF | TGCGCCAGCAGCCTGAAACGTGGGACAGGGACGAACACCGGGGAGCTGTTTTTT
TRBJ1-1 | TRBV4-3 | NA | few | 15 | CASSQDVGAGTEAFF | TGCGCCAGCAGCCAAGATGTAGGCGCGGGCACTGAAGCTTTCTTT